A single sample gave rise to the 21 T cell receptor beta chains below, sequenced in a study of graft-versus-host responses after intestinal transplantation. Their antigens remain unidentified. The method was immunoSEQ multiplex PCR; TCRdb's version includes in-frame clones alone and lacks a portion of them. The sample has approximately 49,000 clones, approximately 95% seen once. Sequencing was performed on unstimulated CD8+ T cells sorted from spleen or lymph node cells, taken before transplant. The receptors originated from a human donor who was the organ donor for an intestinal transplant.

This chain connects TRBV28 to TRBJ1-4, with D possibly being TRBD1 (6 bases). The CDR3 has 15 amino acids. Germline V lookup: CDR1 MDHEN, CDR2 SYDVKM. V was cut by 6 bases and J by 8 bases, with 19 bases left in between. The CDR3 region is CASRPSGGTREKLFF. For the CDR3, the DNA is TGTGCCAGCAGACCTAGTGGAGGGACACGGGAAAAACTGTTTTTT.

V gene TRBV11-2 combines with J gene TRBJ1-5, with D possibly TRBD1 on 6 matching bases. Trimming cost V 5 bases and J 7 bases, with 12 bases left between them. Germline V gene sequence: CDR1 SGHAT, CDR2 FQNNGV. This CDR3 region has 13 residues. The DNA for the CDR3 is TGTGCCAGCAGCATGGGGGCCGGGCAGCCCCAGCATTTT. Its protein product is CASSMGAGQPQHF.

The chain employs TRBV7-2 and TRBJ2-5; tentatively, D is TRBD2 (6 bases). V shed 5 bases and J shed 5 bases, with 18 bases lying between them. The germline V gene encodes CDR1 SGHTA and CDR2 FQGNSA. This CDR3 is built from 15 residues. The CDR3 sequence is CASSRDSLTSETQYF. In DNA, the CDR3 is TGTGCCAGCAGCAGGGACTCGCTTACCTCGGAGACCCAGTACTTC.

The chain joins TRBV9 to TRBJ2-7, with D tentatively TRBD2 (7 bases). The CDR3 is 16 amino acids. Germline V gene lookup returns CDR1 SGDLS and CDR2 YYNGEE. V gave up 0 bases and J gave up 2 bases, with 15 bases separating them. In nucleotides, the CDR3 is TGTGCCAGCAGCGTAGGAAGTGGCGGGGGCGCCTACGAGCAGTACTTC. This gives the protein CASSVGSGGGAYEQYF. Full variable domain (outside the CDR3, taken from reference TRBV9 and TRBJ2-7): DSGVTQTPKHLITATGQRVTLRCSPRSGDLSVYWYQQSLDQGLQFLIQYYNGEERAKGNILERFSAQQFPDLHSELNLSSLELGDSALYFCASSVGSGGGAYEQYFGPGTRLTVT.

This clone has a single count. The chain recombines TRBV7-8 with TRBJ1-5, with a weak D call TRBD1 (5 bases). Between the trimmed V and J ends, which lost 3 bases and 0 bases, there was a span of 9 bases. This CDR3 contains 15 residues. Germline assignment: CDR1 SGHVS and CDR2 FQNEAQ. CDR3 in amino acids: CASSFGGSSNQPQHF. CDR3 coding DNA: TGTGCCAGCAGCTTTGGGGGAAGTAGCAATCAGCCCCAGCATTTT.

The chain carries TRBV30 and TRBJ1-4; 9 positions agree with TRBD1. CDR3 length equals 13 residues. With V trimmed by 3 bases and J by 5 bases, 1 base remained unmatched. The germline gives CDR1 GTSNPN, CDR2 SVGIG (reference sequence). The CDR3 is CAWRGQGNEKLFF. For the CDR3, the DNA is TGTGCCTGGAGGGGACAGGGCAATGAAAAACTGTTTTTT.

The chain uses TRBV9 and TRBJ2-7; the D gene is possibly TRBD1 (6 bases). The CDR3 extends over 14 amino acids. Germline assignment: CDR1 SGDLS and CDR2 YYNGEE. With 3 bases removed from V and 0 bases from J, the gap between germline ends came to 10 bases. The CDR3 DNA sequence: TGTGCCAGCAGCGGGACAGAAAACTCCTACGAGCAGTACTTC. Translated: CASSGTENSYEQYF. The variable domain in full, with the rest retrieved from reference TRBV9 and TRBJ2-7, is DSGVTQTPKHLITATGQRVTLRCSPRSGDLSVYWYQQSLDQGLQFLIQYYNGEERAKGNILERFSAQQFPDLHSELNLSSLELGDSALYFCASSGTENSYEQYFGPGTRLTVT.

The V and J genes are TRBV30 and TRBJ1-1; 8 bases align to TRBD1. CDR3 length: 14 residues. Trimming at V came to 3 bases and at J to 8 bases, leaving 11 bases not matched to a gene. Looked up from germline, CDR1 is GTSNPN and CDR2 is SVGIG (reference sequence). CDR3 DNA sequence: TGTGCCTGGAGATATCCAGGGGGCCTTGCGGAAGCTTTCTTT. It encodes CAWRYPGGLAEAFF.

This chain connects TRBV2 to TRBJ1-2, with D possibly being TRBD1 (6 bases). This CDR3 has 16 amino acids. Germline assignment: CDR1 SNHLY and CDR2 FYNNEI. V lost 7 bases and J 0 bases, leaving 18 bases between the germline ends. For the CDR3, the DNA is TGTGCCAGCAAAACGCAGATCGGACAGACTAACTATGGCTACACCTTC. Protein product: CASKTQIGQTNYGYTF.

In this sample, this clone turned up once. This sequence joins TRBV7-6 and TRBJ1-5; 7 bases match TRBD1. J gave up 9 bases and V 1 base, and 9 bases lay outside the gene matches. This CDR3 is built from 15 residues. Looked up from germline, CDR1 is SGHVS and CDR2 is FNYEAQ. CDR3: CASSLGGDSVWPQHF. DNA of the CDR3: TGTGCCAGCAGCTTAGGCGGGGACAGCGTTTGGCCCCAGCATTTT.

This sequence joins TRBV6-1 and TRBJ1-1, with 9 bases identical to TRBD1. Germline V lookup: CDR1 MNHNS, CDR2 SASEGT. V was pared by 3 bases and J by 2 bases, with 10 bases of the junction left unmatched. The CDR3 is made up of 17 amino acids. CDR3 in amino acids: CASSESGTGISNTEAFF. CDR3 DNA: TGTGCCAGCAGTGAGTCCGGGACAGGGATTTCAAACACTGAAGCTTTCTTT.

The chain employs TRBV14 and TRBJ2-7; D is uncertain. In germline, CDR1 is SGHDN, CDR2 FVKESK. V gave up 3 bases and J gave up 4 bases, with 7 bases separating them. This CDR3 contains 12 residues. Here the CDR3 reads CASSQISYEQYF. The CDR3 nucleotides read TGTGCCAGCAGCCAGATCTCTTACGAGCAGTACTTC.

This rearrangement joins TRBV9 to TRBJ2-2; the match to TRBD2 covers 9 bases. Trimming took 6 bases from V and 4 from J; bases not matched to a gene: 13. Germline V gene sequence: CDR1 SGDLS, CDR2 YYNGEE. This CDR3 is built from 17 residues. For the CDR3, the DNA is TGTGCCAGCACGAACTCCCTAGCGGGGCCGGCCACCGGGGAGCTGTTTTTT. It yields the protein CASTNSLAGPATGELFF.

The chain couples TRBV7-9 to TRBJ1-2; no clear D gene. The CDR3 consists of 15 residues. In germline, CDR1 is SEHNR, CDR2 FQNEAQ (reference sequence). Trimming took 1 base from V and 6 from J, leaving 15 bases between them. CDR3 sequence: CASSLEAGTNNGYTF. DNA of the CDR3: TGTGCCAGCAGCTTAGAAGCAGGAACCAACAATGGCTACACCTTC.

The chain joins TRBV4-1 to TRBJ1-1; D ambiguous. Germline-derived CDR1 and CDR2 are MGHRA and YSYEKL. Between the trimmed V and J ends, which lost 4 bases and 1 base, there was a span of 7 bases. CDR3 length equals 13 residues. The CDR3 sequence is CASSLLGNTEAFF. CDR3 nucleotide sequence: TGCGCCAGCAGCCTCTTGGGGAACACTGAAGCTTTCTTT.

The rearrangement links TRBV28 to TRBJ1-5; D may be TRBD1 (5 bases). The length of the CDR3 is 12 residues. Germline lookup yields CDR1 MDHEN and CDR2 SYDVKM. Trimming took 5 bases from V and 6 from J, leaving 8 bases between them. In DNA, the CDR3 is TGTGCCAGCAGTCGGGACCGTCAGCCCCAGCATTTT. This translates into CASSRDRQPQHF.

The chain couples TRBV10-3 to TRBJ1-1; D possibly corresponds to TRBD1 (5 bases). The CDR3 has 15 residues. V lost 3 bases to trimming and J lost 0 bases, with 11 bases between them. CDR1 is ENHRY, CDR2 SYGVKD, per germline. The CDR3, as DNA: TGTGCCATCAGTGACCAGGGCCCGATGAACACTGAAGCTTTCTTT. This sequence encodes CAISDQGPMNTEAFF.

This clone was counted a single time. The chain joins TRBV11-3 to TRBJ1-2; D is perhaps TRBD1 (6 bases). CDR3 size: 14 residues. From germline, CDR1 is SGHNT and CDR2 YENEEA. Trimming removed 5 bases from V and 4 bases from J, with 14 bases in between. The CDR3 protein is CASSRGGGVYGYTF. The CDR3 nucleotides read TGTGCCAGCAGCCGCGGGGGGGGCGTCTATGGCTACACCTTC.

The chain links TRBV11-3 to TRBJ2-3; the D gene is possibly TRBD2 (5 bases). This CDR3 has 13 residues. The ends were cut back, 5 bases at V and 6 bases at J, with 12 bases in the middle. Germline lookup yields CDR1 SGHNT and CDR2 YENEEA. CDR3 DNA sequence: TGTGCCAGCAGCCAATACGGGGAGGATACGCAGTATTTT. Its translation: CASSQYGEDTQYF. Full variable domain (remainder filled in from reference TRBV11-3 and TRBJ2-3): EAGVVQSPRYKIIEKKQPVAFWCNPISGHNTLYWYLQNLGQGPELLIRYENEEAVDDSQLPKDRFSAERLKGVDSTLKIQPAELGDSAVYLCASSQYGEDTQYFGPGTRLTVL.

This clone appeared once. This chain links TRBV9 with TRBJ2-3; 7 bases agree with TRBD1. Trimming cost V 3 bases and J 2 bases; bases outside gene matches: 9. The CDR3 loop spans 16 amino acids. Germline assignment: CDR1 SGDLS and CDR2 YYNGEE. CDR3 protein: CASSARQGLSTDTQYF. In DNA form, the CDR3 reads TGTGCCAGCAGCGCCCGACAGGGTCTGTCCACAGATACGCAGTATTTT.

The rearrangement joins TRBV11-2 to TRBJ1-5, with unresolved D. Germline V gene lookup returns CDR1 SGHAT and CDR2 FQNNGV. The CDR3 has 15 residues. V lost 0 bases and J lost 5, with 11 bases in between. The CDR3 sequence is CASSLDQGIHQPQHF. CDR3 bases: TGTGCCAGCAGCTTAGATCAAGGGATTCATCAGCCCCAGCATTTT.